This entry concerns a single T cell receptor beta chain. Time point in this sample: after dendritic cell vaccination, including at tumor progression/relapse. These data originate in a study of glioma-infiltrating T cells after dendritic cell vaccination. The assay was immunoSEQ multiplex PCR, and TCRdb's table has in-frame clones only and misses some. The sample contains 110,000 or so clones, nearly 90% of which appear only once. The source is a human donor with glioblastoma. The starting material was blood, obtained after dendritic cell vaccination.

CDR3 residues: CASSPRDIGSEAFF. The CDR3 DNA reads TGTGCCAGCAGCCCCCGGGACATTGGATCTGAAGCTTTCTTT. The chain links TRBV9 to TRBJ1-1, with a tentative D call TRBD1 (6 bases). V shed 4 bases and J shed 6 bases, with 16 bases lying between them. Germline V gene sequence: CDR1 SGDLS, CDR2 YYNGEE. The CDR3 is 14 amino acids.